Below, 22 T cell receptor beta chains from the same sample are listed, as sequenced in a study of blood T cell repertoires in COVID-19. The data were produced by immunoSEQ multiplex PCR, yet TCRdb's version contains in-frame clones alone and is incomplete. In the table there are some 170,000 clones, 82% of which are singletons. The sample was peripheral blood. The receptors were gathered from a woman between 65 and 79 years old with acute or convalescent COVID-19.

The chain employs TRBV2 and TRBJ2-5; 8 bases fit TRBD1. J gave up 4 bases and V 2 bases, and 3 bases lay outside the gene matches. The CDR3 length is 14 residues. Germline V gene data show CDR1 as SNHLY and CDR2 as FYNNEI. CDR3 region: CASSEQGALETQYF. DNA for the CDR3: TGTGCCAGCAGTGAACAGGGGGCCTTAGAGACCCAGTACTTC.

This chain joins TRBV9 and TRBJ2-1, with D maybe TRBD1 (6 bases). V lost 0 bases and J 5 bases, leaving 9 bases between the germline ends. The CDR3 is 14 residues long. Germline V lookup: CDR1 SGDLS, CDR2 YYNGEE. The CDR3 reads CASSVGDINNEQFF. CDR3 in DNA: TGTGCCAGCAGCGTAGGGGACATAAACAATGAGCAGTTCTTC.

In its sample, this clone was seen a few times. Here the CDR3 reads CASSKGGNTEAFF. In nucleotides, the CDR3 is TGTGCCAGCAGCAAGGGAGGGAACACTGAAGCTTTCTTT. The chain uses TRBV21-1 and TRBJ1-1. TRBV21-1 is designated a pseudogene. This CDR3 has 13 amino acids.

The chain employs TRBV6-6 and TRBJ2-1; perhaps TRBD2 as D (5 bases). The CDR3 runs 16 residues. The V end lost 6 bases, the J end lost 0 bases, and 15 bases lay between the germline ends. The V gene's germline CDR1 is MNHNY and CDR2 SVGAGI (reference sequence). The DNA for the CDR3 is TGTGCCAGCAGGAAGGGAAGCGGAAACTCCTACAATGAGCAGTTCTTC. Its protein is CASRKGSGNSYNEQFF.

As regards this clone: The conserved phenylalanine or tryptophan is not found at the CDR3 terminus, so this likely reflects a read error. The limits of the CDR3 on the DNA are not certain, so only TCRdb's listed CDR3 is given. This chain connects TRBV5-1 to TRBJ2-7; TRBD2, the table's D call, lacks a check against the DNA. Germline values: CDR1 SGHRS, CDR2 YFSETQ. The CDR3 comprises 14 residues, both ends counted. CDR3 in amino acids: CASSEYHCPTSGSS.

The genes are TRBV12-1 and TRBJ2-7; TRBD2, the table's D call, lacks a check against the DNA. TRBV12-1 is marked as a pseudogene. The CDR3 covers 13 residues. The CDR3, as DNA: TGTGCCAGCAGCCCCCCCCCGGTCTACGAGCAGTACTTC. This encodes CASSPPPVYEQYF.

This rearrangement joins TRBV28 to TRBJ1-5; unclear D gene. Germline V gene sequence: CDR1 MDHEN, CDR2 SYDVKM. There are 18 residues in the CDR3. Trimming left V 3 bases short and J 0 bases short, with 18 bases between. CDR3 sequence (DNA): TGTGCCAGCAGTTTCGCAGGTCCACGCTTATATAGCAATCAGCCCCAGCATTTT. Its protein is CASSFAGPRLYSNQPQHF.

The chain carries TRBV7-9 and TRBJ1-5; D ambiguous. With 5 bases removed from V and 4 bases from J, the gap between germline ends came to 15 bases. Germline assignment: CDR1 SEHNR and CDR2 FQNEAQ (reference sequence). The CDR3 runs 15 residues. CDR3: CASSIDGARNQPQHF. The CDR3 DNA follows: TGTGCCAGCAGCATTGACGGAGCCCGAAATCAGCCCCAGCATTTT.

This clone has more than one count but fewer than ten. The chain uses TRBV5-1 and TRBJ2-3; 11 positions match TRBD2. With V trimmed by 0 bases and J by 6 bases, 6 bases remained unmatched. The germline gives CDR1 SGHRS, CDR2 YFSETQ. The CDR3 sequence is 16 residues long. CDR3 nucleotides: TGCGCCAGCAGCTTGGTTACTAGCGGGAGAATTGATACGCAGTATTTT. As protein: CASSLVTSGRIDTQYF.

The chain links TRBV7-8 to TRBJ2-1; the D is unclear. V gave up 7 bases and J gave up 0 bases, with 10 bases separating them. This CDR3 has 14 residues. The V gene's germline CDR1 is SGHVS and CDR2 FQNEAQ. The CDR3 here is CASTALSSYNEQFF. CDR3 coding DNA: TGTGCCAGCACCGCGCTGAGCTCCTACAATGAGCAGTTCTTC. Filled out from reference TRBV7-8 and TRBJ2-1, the complete variable domain reads GAGVSQSPRYKVAKRGQDVALRCDPISGHVSLFWYQQALGQGPEFLTYFQNEAQLDKSGLPSDRFFAERPEGSVSTLKIQRTQQEDSAVYLCASTALSSYNEQFFGPGTRLTVL.

This chain connects TRBV27 to TRBJ1-5, with 7 bases that match TRBD1. This CDR3 is built from 16 residues. Germline V gene sequence: CDR1 MNHEY, CDR2 SMNVEV (reference sequence). With 5 bases clipped from V and 1 base from J, the junction kept 8 bases outside the gene matches. As DNA, the CDR3 is TGTGCCAGCAGTGCACAACAGGGGTTAAGCAATCAGCCCCAGCATTTT. Translating gives CASSAQQGLSNQPQHF.

This chain links TRBV7-2 with TRBJ1-2; 7 bases align to TRBD1. CDR3 size: 13 residues. Per germline, CDR1 SGHTA and CDR2 FQGNSA. After removal of 5 bases from V and 8 bases from J, the junction contained 8 bases not matched to a gene. The CDR3 nucleotides read TGTGCCAGCAGCACCATGACAGGGAAGGGCTACACCTTC. This gives the protein CASSTMTGKGYTF. The variable domain in full, with the rest retrieved from reference TRBV7-2 and TRBJ1-2, is GAGVSQSPSNKVTEKGKDVELRCDPISGHTALYWYRQSLGQGLEFLIYFQGNSAPDKSGLPSDRFSAERTGGSVSTLTIQRTQQEDSAVYLCASSTMTGKGYTFGSGTRLTVV.

The genes are TRBV9 and TRBJ2-2; maybe TRBD2 (6 bases). CDR1 and CDR2 (germline): SGDLS, YYNGEE. Trimming took 4 bases from V and 6 from J, leaving 13 bases between them. The CDR3 totals 14 residues. CDR3 in DNA: TGTGCCAGCAGCCCTGGGACTGCTCCCGGGGAGCTGTTTTTT. It yields the protein CASSPGTAPGELFF.

This clone was seen a single time. The chain links TRBV12-3 or TRBV12-4 to TRBJ1-6; D remains unclear. The V end lost 2 bases, the J end lost 8 bases, and 7 bases lay between the germline ends. The CDR3 loop spans 13 amino acids. The CDR3 spells CASSLQRDSPLHF. The DNA for the CDR3 is TGTGCCAGCAGTTTACAGAGGGATTCACCCCTCCACTTT.

Only a few counts were recorded for this clone. The chain employs TRBV19 and TRBJ1-5; TRBD1 is a possible D gene (5 bases). This CDR3 has 15 amino acids. Germline assignment: CDR1 LNHDA and CDR2 SQIVND (reference sequence). Trimming removed 5 bases at V and 2 bases at J, with 13 bases between. CDR3 sequence reads: CASSPPGGGNQPQHF. For the CDR3, the DNA is TGTGCCAGTAGTCCCCCCGGGGGGGGCAATCAGCCCCAGCATTTT.

In its sample, this clone was seen a few times. The gene calls are TRBV4-2 and TRBJ1-6, with 7 bases aligning to TRBD1. V was clipped by 0 bases and J by 6 bases; unmatched bases: 8. The germline V gene encodes CDR1 LGHNA and CDR2 YNFKEQ. The CDR3 extends over 17 amino acids. The chain's CDR3 is CASSQDAGTATNSPLHF. As DNA, the CDR3 is TGTGCCAGCAGCCAAGATGCTGGGACAGCGACTAATTCACCCCTCCACTTT.

This chain links TRBV18 with TRBJ1-1, with a tentative D call TRBD1 (5 bases). The CDR3 runs 14 residues. Germline V lookup: CDR1 KGHSH, CDR2 LQKENI. The V end was cut by 3 bases, the J end by 8 bases, with 16 bases between. The DNA of the CDR3 is TGTGCCAGCTCACCCTTCGACAGTGCAGAGGAAGCTTTCTTT. Its translation is CASSPFDSAEEAFF.

This rearrangement joins TRBV20-1 to TRBJ2-7, with 8 bases identical to TRBD1. The CDR3 has 14 residues. CDR1 is DFQATT, CDR2 SNEGSKA, per germline (reference sequence). V shed 3 bases, J shed 6 bases, and the junction held 10 bases outside the gene matches. The CDR3, as DNA: TGCAGTGCTAGTACCGGACAGGGCTATGCCGAGCAGTACTTC. Protein: CSASTGQGYAEQYF.

As DNA, the CDR3 is TGCGCCAGCAGCCCCCGCCTTTGGACAGGGGGCACAGATACGCAGTATTTT. It encodes CASSPRLWTGGTDTQYF. J is TRBJ2-3 and V is TRBV4-1; TRBD1 matches at 9 bases. The junction had 9 bases not matched to a gene; V was cut back by 4 bases and J by 1 base. Germline assignment: CDR1 MGHRA and CDR2 YSYEKL. The CDR3 loop spans 17 amino acids.

This clone turned up a few times. The V gene is TRBV9, the J gene TRBJ2-1, with D possibly matching TRBD2 (5 bases). The CDR3 length is 15 residues. Germline V gene data show CDR1 as SGDLS and CDR2 as YYNGEE. V shed 5 bases and J shed 0 bases, with 12 bases lying between them. For the CDR3, the DNA is TGTGCCAGCAGTCGAGAGGGAACCTCCTACAATGAGCAGTTCTTC. Translating it yields CASSREGTSYNEQFF.

This clone was counted between two and nine times. This CDR3 is CASSLTQTNTEAFF. CDR3 DNA sequence: TGCGCCAGCAGCTTAACTCAGACAAACACTGAAGCTTTCTTT. This chain links TRBV5-1 with TRBJ1-1; D remains ambiguous. Trimming left V 2 bases short and J 2 bases short, with 10 bases between. This CDR3 is 14 amino acids long. Germline loops: CDR1 SGHRS, CDR2 YFSETQ.

This rearrangement joins TRBV5-1 to TRBJ1-3; D gene uncertain. The ends were cut back, 4 bases at V and 0 bases at J, with 14 bases in the middle. The germline gives CDR1 SGHRS, CDR2 YFSETQ. The CDR3 has 16 residues. The CDR3 DNA follows: TGCGCCAGCAGCAGAGGACTCCAGAGCTCTGGAAACACCATATATTTT. Amino acid sequence: CASSRGLQSSGNTIYF.